Below, 10 T cell receptor beta chains from the same sample are listed, as sequenced in a study of graft-versus-host responses after intestinal transplantation (dated by TCRdb to the early 2020s). Library preparation was by the immunoSEQ multiplex PCR assay. In TCRdb, the immuneACCESS table is reduced to in-frame sequences with V and J assigned. These tables do not hold every clone; where another copy was compared, an unresolved V gene accounts for under half, and the others remain unexplained. The sample yields about 110,000 clones; approximately 88% were counted once. The ten most abundant clones make up over 0.55% of the sample. Antigens for these TCRs are unknown. This specimen's time point label, per the study, means: cells obtained before transplantation from donor or recipient. The input for sequencing was unstimulated CD4+ T cells sorted from spleen or lymph node cells, taken before transplant. The source of these receptors is a human donor who was the organ donor for an intestinal transplant.

The chain is built from TRBV6-5 and TRBJ2-5; D might be TRBD1 (6 bases). This CDR3 spans 13 amino acids. The germline CDR1 and CDR2 sequences are MNHEY and SVGAGI. V lost 6 bases and J lost 2, with 10 bases in between. CDR3 loop: CASSRGQQETQYF. CDR3 DNA: TGTGCCAGCAGCCGAGGACAGCAAGAGACCCAGTACTTC.

The chain is built from TRBV19 and TRBJ2-5; TRBD1 matches at 9 bases. Per the germline V gene, CDR1 is LNHDA and CDR2 is SQIVND (reference sequence). This CDR3 is built from 17 residues. The V and J ends lost 3 bases and 2 bases, in that order; junction bases with no gene match: 10. The CDR3, as DNA: TGTGCCAGTAGTATTTATGGGACAGGGTCTCGGCAAGAGACCCAGTACTTC. It is translated as CASSIYGTGSRQETQYF. Together with reference TRBV19 and TRBJ2-5, the CDR3 gives the full variable domain: DGGITQSPKYLFRKEGQNVTLSCEQNLNHDAMYWYRQDPGQGLRLIYYSQIVNDFQKGDIAEGYSVSREKKESFPLTVTSAQKNPTAFYLCASSIYGTGSRQETQYFGPGTRLLVL.

DNA of the CDR3: TGTGCCAGCAGCCCCCGGACAGGGTGGGACGAAAAACTGTTTTTT. Protein product: CASSPRTGWDEKLFF. The chain combines TRBV9 with TRBJ1-4, with TRBD1 identical over 8 bases. In germline, CDR1 is SGDLS, CDR2 YYNGEE. The J segment lost 8 bases and the V segment lost 4 bases, leaving 10 bases of the junction unmatched. The CDR3 is 15 residues long.

The chain recombines TRBV20-1 with TRBJ2-1, with 9 bases fitting TRBD2. The germline CDR1 and CDR2 sequences are DFQATT and SNEGSKA (reference sequence). Trimming took 5 bases from V and 13 from J; bases not matched to a gene: 6. The CDR3 runs to 11 residues. The CDR3 reads CSAGAGGPQFF. CDR3 in DNA: TGCAGTGCTGGCGCGGGAGGGCCCCAGTTCTTC.

V usage is TRBV9 and J usage is TRBJ2-7, with 9 nucleotides matching TRBD1. V lost 2 bases, J lost 2 bases, and 5 bases stayed unmatched. The V gene's germline CDR1 is SGDLS and CDR2 YYNGEE. CDR3 length: 15 amino acids. DNA for the CDR3: TGTGCCAGCAGCGTCGACAGGGGGACTCCCTACGAGCAGTACTTC. Translating it yields CASSVDRGTPYEQYF. Full variable domain (outside the CDR3, taken from reference TRBV9 and TRBJ2-7): DSGVTQTPKHLITATGQRVTLRCSPRSGDLSVYWYQQSLDQGLQFLIQYYNGEERAKGNILERFSAQQFPDLHSELNLSSLELGDSALYFCASSVDRGTPYEQYFGPGTRLTVT.

This clone was found once. The chain links TRBV5-1 to TRBJ2-3; D may correspond to TRBD1 or TRBD2 (6 bases each). Trimming left V 4 bases short and J 3 bases short, with 15 bases between. The germline V gene has CDR1 SGHRS and CDR2 YFSETQ. The CDR3 extends over 15 amino acids. CDR3: CASSRGVAETDTQYF. The CDR3 region has the DNA TGCGCCAGCAGCAGGGGGGTAGCAGAAACAGATACGCAGTATTTT. Full variable domain (outside the CDR3, taken from reference TRBV5-1 and TRBJ2-3): KAGVTQTPRYLIKTRGQQVTLSCSPISGHRSVSWYQQTPGQGLQFLFEYFSETQRNKGNFPGRFSGRQFSNSRSEMNVSTLELGDSALYLCASSRGVAETDTQYFGPGTRLTVL.

The chain links TRBV7-3 to TRBJ2-1, with D unclear. The CDR3 covers 14 residues. V was shortened by 6 bases and J by 4 bases, with 13 bases between the two germline ends. The germline gives CDR1 SGHTA, CDR2 FQGTGA. CDR3 region: CASSSTSGYNEQFF. CDR3 nucleotide sequence: TGTGCCAGCAGTTCCACGTCTGGTTACAATGAGCAGTTCTTC. The full variable domain, rest sourced from reference TRBV7-3 and TRBJ2-1, is GAGVSQTPSNKVTEKGKYVELRCDPISGHTALYWYRQSLGQGPEFLIYFQGTGAADDSGLPNDRFFAVRPEGSVSTLKIQRTERGDSAVYLCASSSTSGYNEQFFGPGTRLTVL.

This clone was detected once. The chain recombines TRBV6-1 with TRBJ1-1; 7 bases line up with TRBD1. The CDR3 extends over 13 amino acids. Trimming took 6 bases from V and 4 from J; bases not matched to a gene: 5. The V gene's germline CDR1 is MNHNS and CDR2 SASEGT. The CDR3 loop is CASSKTGATEAFF. The CDR3 region has the DNA TGTGCCAGCAGCAAAACAGGGGCCACTGAAGCTTTCTTT.

The V call is TRBV5-1, the J call TRBJ2-5, with D possibly being TRBD2 (5 bases). Deletions cut 0 bases from V and 2 bases from J, with 11 bases between. This CDR3 spans 15 amino acids. Looked up from germline, CDR1 is SGHRS and CDR2 is YFSETQ. The CDR3 nucleotides read TGCGCCAGCAGCTTGGTAGGGAGTATACAAGAGACCCAGTACTTC. Encoded protein: CASSLVGSIQETQYF.

This clone was detected only once. The rearrangement uses TRBV9 and TRBJ2-1; no firm D call. This CDR3 comprises 14 residues. The V end lost 3 bases, the J end lost 0 bases, and 7 bases lay between the germline ends. Germline lookup yields CDR1 SGDLS and CDR2 YYNGEE. The CDR3 region has the DNA TGTGCCAGCAGCGGACCGAGCTCCTACAATGAGCAGTTCTTC. Protein product: CASSGPSSYNEQFF.